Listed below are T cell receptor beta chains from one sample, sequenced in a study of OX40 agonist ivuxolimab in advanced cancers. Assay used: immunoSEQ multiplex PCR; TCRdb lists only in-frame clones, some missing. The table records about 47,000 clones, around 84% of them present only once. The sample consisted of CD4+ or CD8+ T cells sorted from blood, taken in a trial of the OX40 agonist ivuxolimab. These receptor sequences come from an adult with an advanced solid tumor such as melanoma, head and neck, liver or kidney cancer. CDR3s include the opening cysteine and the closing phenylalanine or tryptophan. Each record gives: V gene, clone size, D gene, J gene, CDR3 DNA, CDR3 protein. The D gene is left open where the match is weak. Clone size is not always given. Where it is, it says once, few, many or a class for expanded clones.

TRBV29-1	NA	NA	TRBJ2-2	TGCAGCGTTGTCTCCAACACCGGGGAGCTGTTTTTT	CSVVSNTGELFF
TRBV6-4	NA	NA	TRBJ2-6	TGTGCCAGCAGTGACTCGGGTCCCGACTCTGGGGCCAACGTCCTGACTTTC	CASSDSGPDSGANVLTF
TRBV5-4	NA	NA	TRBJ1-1	TGTGCCAGCAGCTTTTCGAGGGGGAACACTGAAGCTTTCTTT	CASSFSRGNTEAFF
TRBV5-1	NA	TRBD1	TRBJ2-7	TGCGCCAGCAGCCCACCTGACAGGGGCTACGAGCAGTACTTC	CASSPPDRGYEQYF
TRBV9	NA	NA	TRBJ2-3	TGTGCCAGCAGCGCTTGGGGCCGGGCGGGGTCTAGCACAGATACGCAGTATTTT	CASSAWGRAGSSTDTQYF
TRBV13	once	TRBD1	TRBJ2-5	TGTGCCAGCAGCCCTAAACCTGACAGGGATGAGACCCAGTACTTC	CASSPKPDRDETQYF
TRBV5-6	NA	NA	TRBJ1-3	TGTGCCAGCAGCCGAATACGGACTAGGCGCTCTGGAAACACCATATATTTT	CASSRIRTRRSGNTIYF
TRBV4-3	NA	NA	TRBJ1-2	TGCGCCAGCAGCCAAGATGGAGAGGGCTACACCTTC	CASSQDGEGYTF
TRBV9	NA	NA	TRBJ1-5	TGTGCCAGCAGCGTAGCTCTGGGTGGTCAGCCCCAGCATTTT	CASSVALGGQPQHF
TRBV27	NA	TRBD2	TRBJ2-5	TGTGCCAGCAGTTCCCTAGCGGGAGGACGTGAGACCCAGTACTTC	CASSSLAGGRETQYF
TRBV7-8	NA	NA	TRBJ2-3	TGTGCCAGCAGCTTAGTAGATACGCAGTATTTT	CASSLVDTQYF
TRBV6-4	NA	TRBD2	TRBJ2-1	TGTGCCAGACCTAGCGGGGGGGCTCCCGACAATGAGCAGTTCTTC	CARPSGGAPDNEQFF
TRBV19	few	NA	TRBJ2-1	TGTGCCAGTAGTATTACGTCGGAGGACTGGCTATACAATGAGCAGTTCTTC	CASSITSEDWLYNEQFF
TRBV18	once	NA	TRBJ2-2	TGTGCCAGCTCCCCAGGGGGGATGAACACCGGGGAGCTGTTTTTT	CASSPGGMNTGELFF
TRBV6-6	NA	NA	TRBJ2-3	TGTGCCAGCAGTCAAGGACTAAAAAGGCTCACAGATACGCAGTATTTT	CASSQGLKRLTDTQYF
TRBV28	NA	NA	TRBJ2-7	TGTGCCAGCAGTTTGTTCGCACCGGGACCACCCTCCTACGAGCAGTACTTC	CASSLFAPGPPSYEQYF
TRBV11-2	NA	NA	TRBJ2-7	TGTGCCAGCAGCTTTACGGGACTTTCCTACGAGCAGTACTTC	CASSFTGLSYEQYF
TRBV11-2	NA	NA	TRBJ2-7	TGTGCCAGCAGCCACCCTGGTTCGGCCTACGAGCAGTACTTC	CASSHPGSAYEQYF
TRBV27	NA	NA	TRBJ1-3	TGTGCCAGCAGCACCCCCGGGGACACCATATATTTT	CASSTPGDTIYF
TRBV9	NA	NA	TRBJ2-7	TGTGCCAGCAGCGGGTCGGGGTTGGACAGTTCCTACGAGCAGTACTTC	CASSGSGLDSSYEQYF
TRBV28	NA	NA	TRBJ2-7	TGTGCCAGCAGTTTATGGGCGAACCCCTACGAGCAGTACTTC	CASSLWANPYEQYF
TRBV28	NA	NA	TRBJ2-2	TGTGCCACCCAGCGCGTGTCAGGGAAATTCACCGGGGAGCTGTTTTTT	CATQRVSGKFTGELFF
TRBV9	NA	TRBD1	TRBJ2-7	TGTGCCAGCAGCCCCCGGACAGGGGACGGGTACGAGCAGTACTTC	CASSPRTGDGYEQYF
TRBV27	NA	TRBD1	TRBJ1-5	TGTGCCAGCAGTTCTTACCCAGGGGGCGGCTCTCAGCCCCAGCATTTT	CASSSYPGGGSQPQHF
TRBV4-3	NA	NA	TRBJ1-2	TGCGCCAGCAGCCAAGTATCCATTTCCTCCGTCGGCTATGGCTACACCTTC	CASSQVSISSVGYGYTF
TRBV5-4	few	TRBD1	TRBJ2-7	TGTGCCAGCAGCCCCGGGACAGGGGAAAGCGAGCAGTACTTC	CASSPGTGESEQYF
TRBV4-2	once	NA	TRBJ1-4	TGTGCCAGCAGCCAAGACAGGGCGGGTGAAAAACTGTTTTTT	CASSQDRAGEKLFF
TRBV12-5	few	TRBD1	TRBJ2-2	TGTGCTAGTGCCTACGGGACAGCGACCGGGGAGCTGTTTTTT	CASAYGTATGELFF
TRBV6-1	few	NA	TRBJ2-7	TGTGCCAGCAGTGAACGGGAGTTCCACGAGCAGTACTTC	CASSEREFHEQYF
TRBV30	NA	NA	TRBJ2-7	TGTGCCTGGAGCCCTACAGGGACTTCGGTGTACGAGCAGTACTTC	CAWSPTGTSVYEQYF
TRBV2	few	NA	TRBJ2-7	TGTGCCAGCAGTGAAATGAAAGGCAGACCATACGAGCAGTACTTC	CASSEMKGRPYEQYF
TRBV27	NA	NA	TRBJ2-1	TGTGCCAGCGCCCACTCAAGCTCCTACAATGAGCAGTTCTTC	CASAHSSSYNEQFF
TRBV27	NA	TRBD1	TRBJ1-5	TGTGCCAGCAGTTTACAGGGGGCCCAGCCCCAGCATTTT	CASSLQGAQPQHF
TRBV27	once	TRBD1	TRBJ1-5	TGTGCCAGCAGTCCGGGGACAGTTGGTCAGCCCCAGCATTTT	CASSPGTVGQPQHF
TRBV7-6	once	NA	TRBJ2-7	TGTGCCAGCAGCTTAGGCGCTTCAGGGTCCTACGAGCAGTACTTC	CASSLGASGSYEQYF
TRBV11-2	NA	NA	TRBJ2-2	TGTGCCAGCAGCTCTTCAAGGAACACCGGGGAGCTGTTTTTT	CASSSSRNTGELFF
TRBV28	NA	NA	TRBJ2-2	TGTGCCAGCAGTTCCGATACAGGGTACGCCGGGGAGCTGTTTTTT	CASSSDTGYAGELFF
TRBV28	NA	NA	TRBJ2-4	TGTGCCAGCAGTTTATTATCGGGGACCAAAAACATTCAGTACTTC	CASSLLSGTKNIQYF
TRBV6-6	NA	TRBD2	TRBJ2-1	TGTGCCAGCAGCCGACTAGCGGGGGGCGGGTACAATGAGCAGTTCTTC	CASSRLAGGGYNEQFF
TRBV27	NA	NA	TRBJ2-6	TGTGCCAGCAGTTTGGGCCCTCTTCAGGGGATCTACTCTGGGGCCAACGTCCTGACTTTC	CASSLGPLQGIYSGANVLTF
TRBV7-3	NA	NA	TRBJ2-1	TGTGCCAGCAGCTCCATCTCGCGGGGCCCGAACAATGAGCAGTTCTTC	CASSSISRGPNNEQFF
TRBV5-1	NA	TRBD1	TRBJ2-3	TGCGCCAGCAGCACCGGGACAGATATCACAGATACGCAGTATTTT	CASSTGTDITDTQYF
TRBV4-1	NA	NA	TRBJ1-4	TGCGCCAGCAGCCAGCCCACAGGGTGGGGGGGGGTGGAACTGTTTTTT	CASSQPTGWGGVELFF
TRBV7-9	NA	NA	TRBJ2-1	TGTGCCAGCAGCTCGGTTTATAGCGCCAGAAGCTCCTACAATGAGCAGTTCTTC	CASSSVYSARSSYNEQFF
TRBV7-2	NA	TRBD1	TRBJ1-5	TGTGCCAGCAGCTTCTTGACAGGGCCCAGCAATCAGCCCCAGCATTTT	CASSFLTGPSNQPQHF
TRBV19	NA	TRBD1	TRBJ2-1	TGTGCCAGTAGTCTCTACTTCGGACAGGGACCCTACAATGAGCAGTTCTTC	CASSLYFGQGPYNEQFF
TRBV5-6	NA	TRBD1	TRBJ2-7	TGTGCCAGCAGCCCTGGACAGGGGTCCTACGAGCAGTACTTC	CASSPGQGSYEQYF
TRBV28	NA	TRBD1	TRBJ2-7	TGTGCCAGCAGGCAAGGGACAGGGGGGCACGAGCAGTACTTC	CASRQGTGGHEQYF
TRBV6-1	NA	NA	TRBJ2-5	TGTGCCAGCAGACCCGAGGGGGTATTGTGGGAGACCCAGTACTTC	CASRPEGVLWETQYF
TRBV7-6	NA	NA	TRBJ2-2	TGTGCCAGCAGCTTGGCAGCTTCGAACACCGGGGAGCTGTTTTTT	CASSLAASNTGELFF
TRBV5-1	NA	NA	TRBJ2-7	TGCGCCAGCAGCCCTGGGACTGGAGGCTACGAGCAGTACTTC	CASSPGTGGYEQYF
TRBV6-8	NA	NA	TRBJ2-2	TGTGCCAGCACCTTGAATGAGAACGGGGAGCTGTTTTTT	CASTLNENGELFF
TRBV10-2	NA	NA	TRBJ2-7	TGCGCCAGCAGGGGGGGTGCAGTCTTCGAGCAGTACTTC	CASRGGAVFEQYF